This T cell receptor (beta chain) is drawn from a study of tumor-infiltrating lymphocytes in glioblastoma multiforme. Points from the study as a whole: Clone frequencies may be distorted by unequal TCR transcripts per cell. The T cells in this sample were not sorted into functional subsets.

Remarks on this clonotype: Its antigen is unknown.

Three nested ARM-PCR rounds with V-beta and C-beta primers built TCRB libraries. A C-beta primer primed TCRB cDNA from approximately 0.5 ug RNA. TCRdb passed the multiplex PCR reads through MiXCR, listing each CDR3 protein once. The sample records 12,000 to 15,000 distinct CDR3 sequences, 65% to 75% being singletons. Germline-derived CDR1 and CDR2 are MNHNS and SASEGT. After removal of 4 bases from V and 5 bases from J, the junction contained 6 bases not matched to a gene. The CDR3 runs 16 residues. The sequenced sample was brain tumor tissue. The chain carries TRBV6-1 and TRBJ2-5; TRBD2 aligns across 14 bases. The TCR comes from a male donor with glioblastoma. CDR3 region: CASSGRLAGGWETQYF. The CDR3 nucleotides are TGTGCCAGCAGTGGGCGACTAGCGGGAGGGTGGGAGACCCAGTACTTC.